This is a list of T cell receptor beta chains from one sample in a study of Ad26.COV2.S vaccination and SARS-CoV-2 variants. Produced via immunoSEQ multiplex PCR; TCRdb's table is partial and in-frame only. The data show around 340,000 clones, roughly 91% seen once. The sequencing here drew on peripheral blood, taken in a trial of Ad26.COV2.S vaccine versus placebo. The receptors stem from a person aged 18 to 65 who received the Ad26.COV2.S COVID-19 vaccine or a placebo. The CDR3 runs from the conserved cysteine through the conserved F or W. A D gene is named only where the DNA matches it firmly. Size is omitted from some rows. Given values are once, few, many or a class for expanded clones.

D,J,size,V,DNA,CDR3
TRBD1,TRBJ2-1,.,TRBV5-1,TGCGCCAGCAGCTTGGTTGAGGGACAGGGGGCCTCCTACAATGAGCAGTTCTTC,CASSLVEGQGASYNEQFF
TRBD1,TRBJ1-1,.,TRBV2,TGTGCCAGCCGACAGGGGGCCGCCGTGAACACTGAAGCTTTCTTT,CASRQGAAVNTEAFF
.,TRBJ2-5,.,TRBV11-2,TGTGCCAGCAGCTTAAATACAGTCGAGTACCAAGAGACCCAGTACTTC,CASSLNTVEYQETQYF
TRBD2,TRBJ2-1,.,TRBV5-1,TGCGCCAGCAGCCCCTCTAGCGGGGCCGCCTACAATGAGCAGTTCTTC,CASSPSSGAAYNEQFF
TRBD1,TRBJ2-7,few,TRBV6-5,TGTGCCAGCAGGTTCAACCGGGACAGCTACGAGCAGTACTTC,CASRFNRDSYEQYF
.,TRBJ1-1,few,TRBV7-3,TGTGCCAGCAGTACCGGGAACACTGAAGCTTTCTTT,CASSTGNTEAFF
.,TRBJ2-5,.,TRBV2,TGTGCCAGCAGTGATGAGCAGGGCCAAGAGACCCAGTACTTC,CASSDEQGQETQYF
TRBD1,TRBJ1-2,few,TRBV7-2,TGTGCCAGCAGCGCCATTGAGACAGGGGGGTGGGGCTACACCTTC,CASSAIETGGWGYTF
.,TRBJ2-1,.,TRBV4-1,TGCGCCAGCAGCCAAGAACGGGACTCCTACAATGAGCAGTTCTTC,CASSQERDSYNEQFF
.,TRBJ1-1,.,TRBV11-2,TGTGCCAGCAGCTTCAGGGACGGTGAAGCTTTCTTT,CASSFRDGEAFF
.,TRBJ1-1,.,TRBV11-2,TGTGCCAGCAGCATTACGGACGGAAACACTGAAGCTTTCTTT,CASSITDGNTEAFF
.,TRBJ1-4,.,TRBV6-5,TGTGCCAGCAGTTACGAGGGGGGGGAGCATGAAAAACTGTTTTTT,CASSYEGGEHEKLFF
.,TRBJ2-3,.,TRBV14,TGTGCCAGCAGCCAAGATAGGCCCGGACGGGGCCTCGATACGCAGTATTTT,CASSQDRPGRGLDTQYF
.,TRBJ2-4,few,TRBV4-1,TGCGCCAGCAGCCAAGATACCAGTTACAAAAACATTCAGTACTTC,CASSQDTSYKNIQYF
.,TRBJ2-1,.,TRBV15,TGTGCCACCAGCAGACAGACCTATGAGCAGTTCTTC,CATSRQTYEQFF
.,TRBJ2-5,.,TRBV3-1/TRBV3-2,TGTGCCAGCAGCCCCAAAGGGGGCGGGGGTCAAGGGACCCAGTACTTC,CASSPKGGGGQGTQYF
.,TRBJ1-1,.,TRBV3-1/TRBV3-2,TGTGCCAGCAGCGAGGACAACTTGGGGACTGAAGCTTTCTTT,CASSEDNLGTEAFF
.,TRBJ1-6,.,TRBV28,TGTGCCAGCAGCCAGGACAGCTATAATTCACCCCTCCACTTT,CASSQDSYNSPLHF
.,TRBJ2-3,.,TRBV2,TGTGCCAGCACCACCCTGGGGGAAGATACGCAGTATTTT,CASTTLGEDTQYF
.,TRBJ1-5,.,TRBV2,TGTGCCAGCAGTTATCGTTACAATCAGCCCCAGCATTTT,CASSYRYNQPQHF
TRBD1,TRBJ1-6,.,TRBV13,TGTGCCAGCAGCTCGGGGACAGGAAATTCACCCCTCCACTTT,CASSSGTGNSPLHF
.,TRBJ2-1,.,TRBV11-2,TGTGCCAGCAGCTTCTACCGAGACAATGAGCAGTTCTTC,CASSFYRDNEQFF
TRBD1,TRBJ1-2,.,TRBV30,TGTGCCTTGACAGGGGGATTTGTTAACTATGGCTACACCTTC,CALTGGFVNYGYTF
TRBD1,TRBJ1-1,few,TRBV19,TGTGCCAGTTCGACAGGGGGTGAAGCTTTCTTT,CASSTGGEAFF
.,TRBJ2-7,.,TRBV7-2,TGTGCCAGCAGCTTACAGGGTACCAGCTCCTACGAGCAGTACTTC,CASSLQGTSSYEQYF
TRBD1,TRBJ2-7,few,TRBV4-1,TGCGCCAGCAGCCAAGAGGGGGACAGCTTATACGAGCAGTACTTC,CASSQEGDSLYEQYF
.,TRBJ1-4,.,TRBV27,TGTGCCAGCAGTTTATGGGGGGGTAATGAAAAACTGTTTTTT,CASSLWGGNEKLFF
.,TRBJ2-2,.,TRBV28,TGTGCCAGCCGGCGAGATAACACCGGGGAGCTGTTTTTT,CASRRDNTGELFF
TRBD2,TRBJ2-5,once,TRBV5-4,TGTGCCAGCAGTCCGCGGGAGGATCAAGAGACCCAGTACTTC,CASSPREDQETQYF